The clone carrying this T cell receptor beta chain was detected only a few times. Germline DNA was also extracted, while the blood RNA originated from unsorted whole blood. The sample comes from a study of tumor-infiltrating lymphocytes in primary liver carcinoma. Study at large: The yield of productive TCRbeta reads per sample was roughly 3.5 to 7.13 million and was similar across tissue types.

V gave up 1 base and J gave up 2 bases, with 9 bases separating them. The CDR3 length is 14 residues. Germline CDR1 and CDR2: MDHEN and SYDVKM. With a constant-region primer, TCR beta cDNA was made from approximately 500 ng of total RNA. Three nested multiplex PCR rounds, a slightly modified ARM-PCR, produced the libraries for TCR beta. Running about 11 cycles apiece, the first two PCR rounds relied on TRBV1-TRBV30 forward primers together with a C-beta reverse primer. MiXCR, applied by TCRdb to the multiplex PCR reads, yields one record per CDR3 protein. The table records 200,000 or so distinct CDR3 sequences, about 65% of them present only once.

Sequencing used peripheral blood. This receptor was identified in a woman aged 55-70 years with primary liver carcinoma and hepatitis B virus infection. This chain joins TRBV28 and TRBJ2-7, with D perhaps given as TRBD1 or TRBD2 (5 bases each). The CDR3 nucleotides read TGTGCCAGCAGTTTATACGTGGGACCCTACGAGCAGTACTTC. As protein: CASSLYVGPYEQYF. The full variable domain, with the rest looked up from reference TRBV28 and TRBJ2-7, is DVKVTQSSRYLVKRTGEKVFLECVQDMDHENMFWYRQDPGLGLRLIYFSYDVKMKEKGDIPEGYSVSREKKERFSLILESASTNQTSMYLCASSLYVGPYEQYFGPGTRLTVT.